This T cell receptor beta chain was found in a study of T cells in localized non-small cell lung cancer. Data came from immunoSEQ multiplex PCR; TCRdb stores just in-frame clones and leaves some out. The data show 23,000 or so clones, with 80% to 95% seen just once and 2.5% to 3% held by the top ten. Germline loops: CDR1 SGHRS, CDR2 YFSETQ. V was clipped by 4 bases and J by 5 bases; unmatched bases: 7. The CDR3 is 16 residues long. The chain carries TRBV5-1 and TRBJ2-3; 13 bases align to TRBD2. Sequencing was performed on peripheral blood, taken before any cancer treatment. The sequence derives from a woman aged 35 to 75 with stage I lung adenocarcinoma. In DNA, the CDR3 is TGCGCCAGCAGCGGACTAGCGGGAGTATCCGGAGATACGCAGTATTTT. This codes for CASSGLAGVSGDTQYF. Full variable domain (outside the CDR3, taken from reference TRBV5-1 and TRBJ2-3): KAGVTQTPRYLIKTRGQQVTLSCSPISGHRSVSWYQQTPGQGLQFLFEYFSETQRNKGNFPGRFSGRQFSNSRSEMNVSTLELGDSALYLCASSGLAGVSGDTQYFGPGTRLTVL.